The 10 T cell receptor beta chains given below trace back to one sample, sequenced in a study of T cells in Graves' hyperthyroidism and ophthalmopathy. Template material for amplifying TCR beta CDR3 regions consisted of RNA transcripts. A set of HTBI primers served as the primers for a first-round RT-PCR of the TCR CDR3. TCRdb redid the calling of the multiplex PCR reads with MiXCR, one entry per CDR3 protein. The sample has about 560,000 distinct CDR3 sequences, approximately 16% seen once. The source material was blood. The receptors here all came from a woman aged 18-29 years with Graves' hyperthyroidism.

This chain uses TRBV7-9 with TRBJ2-3, with 11 bases matching TRBD2. This CDR3 comprises 17 residues. V was pared by 3 bases and J by 1 base, with 6 bases of the junction left unmatched. In germline, CDR1 is SEHNR, CDR2 FQNEAQ (reference sequence). CDR3 region: CASSFPSGGRGTDTQYF. CDR3 coding DNA: TGTGCCAGCAGCTTTCCTAGCGGGGGGCGGGGCACAGATACGCAGTATTTT.

This clonotype was observed many times. The rearrangement uses TRBV11-2 and TRBJ2-3; D remains ambiguous. This CDR3 spans 16 amino acids. The germline gives CDR1 SGHAT, CDR2 FQNNGV. The V and J ends lost 2 bases and 3 bases respectively, with 15 bases between them. In DNA form, the CDR3 reads TGTGCCAGCAGCTTAAGTGCCAGGTCGGTGACAGATACGCAGTATTTT. This encodes CASSLSARSVTDTQYF. The full variable domain, its missing parts supplied by reference TRBV11-2 and TRBJ2-3, is EAGVAQSPRYKIIEKRQSVAFWCNPISGHATLYWYQQILGQGPKLLIQFQNNGVVDDSQLPKDRFSAERLKGVDSTLKIQPAKLEDSAVYLCASSLSARSVTDTQYFGPGTRLTVL.

This clonotype was counted ten times or more. The V and J genes are TRBV19 and TRBJ2-5; D may be TRBD1 (6 bases). The CDR3 consists of 15 residues. CDR1 is LNHDA, CDR2 SQIVND, per germline (reference sequence). The ends were cut back, 3 bases at V and 5 bases at J, with 16 bases in the middle. CDR3 DNA sequence: TGTGCCAGTAGTATGTGGACAGCATGGGGGGAGACCCAGTACTTC. It is translated as CASSMWTAWGETQYF.

The V gene is TRBV15, the J gene TRBJ2-1, with a tentative D call TRBD2 (6 bases). This CDR3 is 16 amino acids long. The germline V gene encodes CDR1 LNHNV and CDR2 YYDKDF (reference sequence). Trimming took 1 base from V and 4 from J, leaving 14 bases between them. The CDR3 DNA follows: TGTGCCACCAGCAGAGTGACGGGAGAGGGTTACAATGAGCAGTTCTTC. Its protein is CATSRVTGEGYNEQFF.

In its sample, this clonotype was seen a few times. The chain is built from TRBV6-1 and TRBJ2-7, with 7 positions matching TRBD1. V was pared by 6 bases and J by 0 bases, with 5 bases of the junction left unmatched. Germline CDR1 reads MNHNS; CDR2 reads SASEGT. The CDR3 runs 14 residues. CDR3 amino acids: CASRQTGSSYEQYF. In DNA, the CDR3 is TGTGCCAGCAGGCAGACAGGGTCCTCCTACGAGCAGTACTTC.

The rearrangement links TRBV6-1 to TRBJ2-1, with TRBD1 identical over 10 bases. V was clipped by 1 base and J by 4 bases; unmatched bases: 1. Germline V gene lookup returns CDR1 MNHNS and CDR2 SASEGT. The CDR3 runs 15 residues. The CDR3 loop reads CASSEEGQGYNEQFF. In DNA form, the CDR3 reads TGTGCCAGCAGTGAAGAGGGACAGGGGTACAATGAGCAGTTCTTC.

This chain uses TRBV10-3 with TRBJ2-5; D may correspond to TRBD1 or TRBD2 (6 bases each). V was pared by 10 bases and J by 5 bases, with 17 bases between. Germline CDR1 reads ENHRY; CDR2 reads SYGVKD. The CDR3 sequence is 13 residues long. This CDR3 is CATLKGGKETQYF. The CDR3 DNA reads as TGTGCCACACTGAAAGGGGGGAAGGAGACCCAGTACTTC.

This clonotype was counted only a few times. The chain uses TRBV14 and TRBJ1-2; possibly TRBD1 for D (5 bases). Trimming took 1 base from V and 4 from J, leaving 7 bases between them. This CDR3 contains 13 residues. Per germline, CDR1 SGHDN and CDR2 FVKESK. CDR3 sequence: CASSQAGGYGYTF. The CDR3 coding sequence is TGTGCCAGCAGCCAAGCCGGGGGCTATGGCTACACCTTC.

CDR3 protein: CASSPSGAGYTF. The CDR3 nucleotides are TGCGCCAGCAGCCCCAGCGGGGCTGGCTACACCTTC. V is TRBV5-1 and J is TRBJ1-2; D might be TRBD1 (5 bases). The V and J ends lost 4 bases and 7 bases respectively, with 11 bases between them. CDR1 is SGHRS and CDR2 is YFSETQ in the germline V gene. This CDR3 contains 12 residues.

This clonotype has only a few counts. This chain joins TRBV12-3 or TRBV12-4 and TRBJ2-3; TRBD2 agrees at 9 bases. V shed 5 bases, J shed 2 bases, and the junction held 8 bases outside the gene matches. This CDR3 is 16 amino acids long. CDR3: CASSPQLAGLTDTQYF. Here the CDR3 DNA reads TGTGCCAGCAGTCCCCAACTAGCGGGCCTCACAGATACGCAGTATTTT.